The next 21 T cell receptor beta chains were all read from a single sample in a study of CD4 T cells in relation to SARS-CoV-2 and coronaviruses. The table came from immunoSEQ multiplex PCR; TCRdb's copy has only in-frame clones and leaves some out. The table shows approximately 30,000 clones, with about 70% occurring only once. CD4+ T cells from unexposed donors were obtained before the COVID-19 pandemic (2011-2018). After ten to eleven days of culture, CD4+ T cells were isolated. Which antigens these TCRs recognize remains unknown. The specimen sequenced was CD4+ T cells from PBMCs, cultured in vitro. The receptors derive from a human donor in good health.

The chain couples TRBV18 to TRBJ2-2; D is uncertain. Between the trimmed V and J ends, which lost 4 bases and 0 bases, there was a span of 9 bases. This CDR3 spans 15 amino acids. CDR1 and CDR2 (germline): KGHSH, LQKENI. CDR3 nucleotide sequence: TGTGCCAGCTCACAACGGGCGGCGAACACCGGGGAGCTGTTTTTT. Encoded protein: CASSQRAANTGELFF.

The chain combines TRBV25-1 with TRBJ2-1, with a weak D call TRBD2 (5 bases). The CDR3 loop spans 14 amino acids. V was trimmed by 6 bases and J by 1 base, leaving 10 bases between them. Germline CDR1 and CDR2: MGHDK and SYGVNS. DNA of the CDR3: TGTGCCAGCAGGGAGCGAGGGTCCTACAATGAGCAGTTCTTC. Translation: CASRERGSYNEQFF.

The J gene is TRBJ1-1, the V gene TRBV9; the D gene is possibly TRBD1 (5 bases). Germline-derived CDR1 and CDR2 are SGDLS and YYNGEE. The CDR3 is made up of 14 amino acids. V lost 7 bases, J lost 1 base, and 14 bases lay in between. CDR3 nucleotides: TGTGCCAGCCGACGAGGGGCCCCGAACACTGAAGCTTTCTTT. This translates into CASRRGAPNTEAFF.

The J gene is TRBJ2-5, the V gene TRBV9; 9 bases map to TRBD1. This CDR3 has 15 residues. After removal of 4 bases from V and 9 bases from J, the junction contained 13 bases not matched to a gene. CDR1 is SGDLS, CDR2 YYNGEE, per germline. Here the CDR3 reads CASSPTGGWEWAQYF. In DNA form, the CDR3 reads TGTGCCAGCAGCCCCACAGGGGGCTGGGAATGGGCCCAGTACTTC.

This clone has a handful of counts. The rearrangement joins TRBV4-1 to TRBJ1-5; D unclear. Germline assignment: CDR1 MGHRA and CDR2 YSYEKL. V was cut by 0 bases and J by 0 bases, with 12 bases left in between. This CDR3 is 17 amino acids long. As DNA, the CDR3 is TGCGCCAGCAGCCAAGATCCCCCGGGGTATAGCAATCAGCCCCAGCATTTT. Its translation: CASSQDPPGYSNQPQHF.

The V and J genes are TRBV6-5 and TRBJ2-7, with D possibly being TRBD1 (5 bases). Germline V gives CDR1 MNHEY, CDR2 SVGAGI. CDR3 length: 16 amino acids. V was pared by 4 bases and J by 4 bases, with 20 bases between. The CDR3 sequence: CASSWALADSLYEQYF. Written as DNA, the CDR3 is TGTGCCAGCAGTTGGGCCTTGGCAGACAGTCTATACGAGCAGTACTTC.

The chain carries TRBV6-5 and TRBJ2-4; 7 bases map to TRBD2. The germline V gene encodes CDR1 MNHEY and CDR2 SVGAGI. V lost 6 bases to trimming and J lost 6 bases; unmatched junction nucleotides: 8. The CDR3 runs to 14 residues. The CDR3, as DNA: TGTGCCAGCAGGCAGACCGGGACTACAAACATTCAGTACTTC. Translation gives CASRQTGTTNIQYF.

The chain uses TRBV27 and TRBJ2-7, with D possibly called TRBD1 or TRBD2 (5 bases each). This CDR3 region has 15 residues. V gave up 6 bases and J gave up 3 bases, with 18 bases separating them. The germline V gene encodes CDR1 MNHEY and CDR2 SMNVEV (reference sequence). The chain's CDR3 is CASRGTGRRDYEQYF. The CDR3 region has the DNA TGTGCCAGCAGGGGGACCGGCAGGCGCGACTACGAGCAGTACTTC.

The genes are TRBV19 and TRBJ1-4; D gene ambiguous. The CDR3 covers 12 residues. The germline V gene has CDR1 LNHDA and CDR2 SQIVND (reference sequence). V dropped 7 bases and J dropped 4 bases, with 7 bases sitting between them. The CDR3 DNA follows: TGTGCCAGTAAAAAAGTTAATGAAAAACTGTTTTTT. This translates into CASKKVNEKLFF.

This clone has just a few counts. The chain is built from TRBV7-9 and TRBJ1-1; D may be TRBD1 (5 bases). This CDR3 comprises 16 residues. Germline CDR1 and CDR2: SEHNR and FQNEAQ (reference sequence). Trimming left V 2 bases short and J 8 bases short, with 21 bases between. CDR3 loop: CASSLWARGRQKEAFF. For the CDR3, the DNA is TGTGCCAGCAGCTTATGGGCTCGGGGAAGACAGAAAGAAGCTTTCTTT.

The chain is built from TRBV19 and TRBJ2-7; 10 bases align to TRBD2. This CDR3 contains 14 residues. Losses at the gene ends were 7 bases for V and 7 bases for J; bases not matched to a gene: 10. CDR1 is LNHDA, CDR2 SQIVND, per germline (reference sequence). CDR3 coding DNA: TGTGCCAGTACCCCCCAAGCGGGGGGGAGGGAGCAGTACTTC. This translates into CASTPQAGGREQYF.

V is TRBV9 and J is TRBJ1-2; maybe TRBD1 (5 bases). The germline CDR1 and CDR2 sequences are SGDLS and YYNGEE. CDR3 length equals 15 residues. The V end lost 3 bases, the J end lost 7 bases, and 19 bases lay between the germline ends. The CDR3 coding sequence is TGTGCCAGCAGCGAAGAGGGGTTTCCAGTGGGTGGCTACACCTTC. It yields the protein CASSEEGFPVGGYTF.

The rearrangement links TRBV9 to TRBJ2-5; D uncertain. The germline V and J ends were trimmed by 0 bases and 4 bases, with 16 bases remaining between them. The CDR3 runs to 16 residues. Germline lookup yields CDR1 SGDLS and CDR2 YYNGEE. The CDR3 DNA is TGTGCCAGCAGCGTAGGTGACTCAATTTATGTAGAGACCCAGTACTTC. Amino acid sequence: CASSVGDSIYVETQYF.

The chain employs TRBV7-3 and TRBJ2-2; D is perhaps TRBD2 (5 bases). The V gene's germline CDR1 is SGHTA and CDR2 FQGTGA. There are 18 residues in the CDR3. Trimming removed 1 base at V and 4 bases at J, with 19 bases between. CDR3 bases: TGTGCCAGCAGCTTAATTTCGCGGAGTGGGAGTAGCACCGGGGAGCTGTTTTTT. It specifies CASSLISRSGSSTGELFF. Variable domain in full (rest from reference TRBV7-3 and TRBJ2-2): GAGVSQTPSNKVTEKGKYVELRCDPISGHTALYWYRQSLGQGPEFLIYFQGTGAADDSGLPNDRFFAVRPEGSVSTLKIQRTERGDSAVYLCASSLISRSGSSTGELFFGEGSRLTVL.

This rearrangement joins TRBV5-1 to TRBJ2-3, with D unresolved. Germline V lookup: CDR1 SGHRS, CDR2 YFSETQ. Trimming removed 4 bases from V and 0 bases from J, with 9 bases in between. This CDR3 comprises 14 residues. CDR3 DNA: TGCGCCAGCAGCGAATCCCCTAGCACAGATACGCAGTATTTT. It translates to CASSESPSTDTQYF.

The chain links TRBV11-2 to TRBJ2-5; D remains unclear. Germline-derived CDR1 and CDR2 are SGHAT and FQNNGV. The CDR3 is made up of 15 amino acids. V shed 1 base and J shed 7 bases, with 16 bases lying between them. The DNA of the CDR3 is TGTGCCAGCAGCTTAGGATACCCCGAGATGGGGACCCAGTACTTC. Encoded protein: CASSLGYPEMGTQYF.

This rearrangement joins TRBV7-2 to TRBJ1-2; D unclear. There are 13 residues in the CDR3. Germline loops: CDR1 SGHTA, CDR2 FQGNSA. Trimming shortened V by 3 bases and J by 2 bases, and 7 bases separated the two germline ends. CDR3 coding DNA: TGTGCCAGCAGCTTTGGAGTAAACTATGGCTACACCTTC. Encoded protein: CASSFGVNYGYTF.

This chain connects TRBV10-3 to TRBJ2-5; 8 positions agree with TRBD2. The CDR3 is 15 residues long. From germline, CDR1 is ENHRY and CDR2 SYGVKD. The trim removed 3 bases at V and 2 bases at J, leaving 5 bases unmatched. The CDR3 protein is CAISEAGANQETQYF. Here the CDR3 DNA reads TGTGCCATCAGTGAAGCGGGGGCCAATCAAGAGACCCAGTACTTC.

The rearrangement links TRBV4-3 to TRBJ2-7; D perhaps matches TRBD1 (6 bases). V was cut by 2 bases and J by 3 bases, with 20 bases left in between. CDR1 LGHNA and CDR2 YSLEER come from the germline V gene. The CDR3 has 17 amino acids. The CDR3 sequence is CASSQQFTGTSNYEQYF. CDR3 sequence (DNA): TGCGCCAGCAGCCAACAGTTCACCGGGACATCAAACTACGAGCAGTACTTC.

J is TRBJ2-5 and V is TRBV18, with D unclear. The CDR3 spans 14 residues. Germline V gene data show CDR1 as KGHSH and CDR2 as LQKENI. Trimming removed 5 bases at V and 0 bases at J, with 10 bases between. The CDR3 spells CASSSRRNQETQYF. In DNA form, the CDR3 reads TGTGCCAGCTCATCTCGACGCAACCAAGAGACCCAGTACTTC.

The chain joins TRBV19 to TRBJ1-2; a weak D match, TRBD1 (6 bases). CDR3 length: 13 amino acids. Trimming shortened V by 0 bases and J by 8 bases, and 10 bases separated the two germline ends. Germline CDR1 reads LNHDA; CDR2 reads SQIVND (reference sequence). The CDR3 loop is CASSIDRTGGYTF. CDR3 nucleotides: TGTGCCAGTAGTATAGACAGAACAGGGGGCTACACCTTC.